Below, 9 T cell receptor beta chains from the same sample are listed, as sequenced in a study of T cell changes during pregnancy in multiple sclerosis. Profiling relied on immunoSEQ multiplex PCR, and the TCRdb table lists in-frame clones only, not all of them. The sample yields around 21,000 clones, roughly 90% seen once. The specimen was CD8+ T cells from peripheral blood mononuclear cells, collected in the third trimester of pregnancy. The receptors come from a female donor in good health, enrolled as a control in a pregnancy study.

V gene TRBV9 combines with J gene TRBJ2-2, with TRBD1 matching 7 bases. The V gene's germline CDR1 is SGDLS and CDR2 YYNGEE. V shed 2 bases, J shed 6 bases, and the junction held 10 bases outside the gene matches. The CDR3 covers 16 residues. The CDR3 coding sequence is TGTGCCAGCAGCGTGACAGGGTGGGATAAGGCCGGGGAGCTGTTTTTT. It specifies CASSVTGWDKAGELFF.

This clone has a single count. The chain combines TRBV2 with TRBJ2-7, with 12 bases identical to TRBD2. CDR3 length: 14 residues. The germline V gene encodes CDR1 SNHLY and CDR2 FYNNEI. V dropped 8 bases and J dropped 6; count of bases not matched to a gene: 8. The CDR3 sequence: CASGGLAGTREQYF. The CDR3 nucleotides are TGTGCCAGCGGCGGACTAGCGGGGACGCGCGAGCAGTACTTC.

This chain uses TRBV15 with TRBJ2-5; 7 bases line up with TRBD2. V was pared by 1 base and J by 5 bases, with 7 bases of the junction left unmatched. CDR1 and CDR2 from the germline V gene are LNHNV and YYDKDF (reference sequence). This CDR3 has 15 residues. The CDR3 here is CATSRGVGGEETQYF. The CDR3 nucleotides are TGTGCCACCAGCAGAGGTGTGGGGGGGGAGGAGACCCAGTACTTC.

The J gene is TRBJ2-4, the V gene TRBV5-4; D is undetermined. The CDR3 is 14 residues long. Germline CDR1 and CDR2: SGHNT and YYREEE (reference sequence). With 4 bases removed from V and 2 bases from J, the gap between germline ends came to 10 bases. CDR3 in DNA: TGTGCCAGCAGCCAGATTATTTCCAAAAACATTCAGTACTTC. Protein: CASSQIISKNIQYF.

The genes are TRBV2 and TRBJ2-1, with 7 bases lining up with TRBD1. The junction had 9 bases not matched to a gene; V was cut back by 9 bases and J by 4 bases. The CDR3 sequence is 14 residues long. Per germline, CDR1 SNHLY and CDR2 FYNNEI. The CDR3 sequence is CARARDRAYNEQFF. In nucleotides, the CDR3 is TGTGCCAGGGCCCGGGACAGAGCGTACAATGAGCAGTTCTTC.

The chain uses TRBV4-2 and TRBJ2-1; a possible D gene is TRBD2 (6 bases). The length of the CDR3 is 15 residues. CDR1 and CDR2 from the germline V gene are LGHNA and YNFKEQ. V lost 3 bases, J lost 6 bases, and 15 bases lay in between. In DNA, the CDR3 is TGTGCCAGCAGCCAGGTAGCGGCGAGGGCCAATGAGCAGTTCTTC. This sequence encodes CASSQVAARANEQFF.

V usage is TRBV7-9 and J usage is TRBJ2-1; no definite D call. V was clipped by 5 bases and J by 3 bases, with 5 bases between them. Germline V gene lookup returns CDR1 SEHNR and CDR2 FQNEAQ (reference sequence). The CDR3 runs 12 residues. CDR3 protein: CASSPSYNEQFF. CDR3 sequence (DNA): TGTGCCAGCAGCCCTAGCTACAATGAGCAGTTCTTC. Complete variable domain (other parts from reference TRBV7-9 and TRBJ2-1): DTGVSQNPRHKITKRGQNVTFRCDPISEHNRLYWYRQTLGQGPEFLTYFQNEAQLEKSRLLSDRFSAERPKGSFSTLEIQRTEQGDSAMYLCASSPSYNEQFFGPGTRLTVL.

The rearrangement uses TRBV4-1 and TRBJ2-6, with D possibly TRBD2 on 5 matching bases. The V gene's germline CDR1 is MGHRA and CDR2 YSYEKL. The CDR3 sequence is 17 residues long. V gave up 0 bases and J gave up 0 bases, with 9 bases separating them. The CDR3 loop reads CASSQDRGFSGANVLTF. CDR3 in DNA: TGCGCCAGCAGCCAAGATCGGGGTTTCTCTGGGGCCAACGTCCTGACTTTC.

V gene TRBV7-8 combines with J gene TRBJ2-3; TRBD1 might be the D (5 bases). CDR1 is SGHVS and CDR2 is FQNEAQ in the germline V gene. V lost 0 bases and J lost 5, with 12 bases in between. This CDR3 spans 15 amino acids. The CDR3 loop is CASSLASGLGDTQYF. The CDR3 DNA follows: TGTGCCAGCAGCTTAGCGTCAGGGCTGGGAGATACGCAGTATTTT.